This entry concerns a single T cell receptor beta chain. Original methodology: The assay estimated nucleated cells by amplifying reference gene primers. Sequencing was performed with immunoSEQ multiplex PCR; in TCRdb, only in-frame clones are kept and a portion is missing. The V and J calls and clone size come from that table; D and trimming were worked out from the DNA. The data show around 140,000 clones, around 73% seen once. The sample originates from a study of blood T cell repertoires in COVID-19. Study-level background: COVID-19 samples from acute and convalescent phases originated in the United States, Italy and Spain. From T cells, B-cell-depleted T cells, or PBMCs came the material, which was cDNA or gDNA.

CDR1 is SGHNT, CDR2 YYREEE, per germline (reference sequence). The CDR3 runs 15 residues. The junction had 9 bases not matched to a gene; V was cut back by 4 bases and J by 5 bases. This rearrangement joins TRBV5-4 to TRBJ2-5, with TRBD1 identical over 9 bases. The sequenced material came from peripheral blood. The receptor was isolated from a woman aged 45-65 years with active or convalescent COVID-19. Here the CDR3 DNA reads TGTGCCAGCAGCCCCCGGGACAGGGTGGCGGAGACCCAGTACTTC. Protein sequence: CASSPRDRVAETQYF.